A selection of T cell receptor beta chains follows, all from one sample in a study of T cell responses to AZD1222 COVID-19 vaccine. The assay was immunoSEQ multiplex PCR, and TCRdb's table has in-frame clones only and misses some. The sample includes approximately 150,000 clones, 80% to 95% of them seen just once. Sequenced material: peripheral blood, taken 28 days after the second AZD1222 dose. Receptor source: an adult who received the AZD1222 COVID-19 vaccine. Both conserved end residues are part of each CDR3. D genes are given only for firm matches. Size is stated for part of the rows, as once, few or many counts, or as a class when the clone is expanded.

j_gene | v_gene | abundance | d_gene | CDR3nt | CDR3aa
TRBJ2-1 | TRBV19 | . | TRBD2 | TGTGCCAGTAGTACCATGACTACGGGAGGGGAGCAGTTCTTC | CASSTMTTGGEQFF
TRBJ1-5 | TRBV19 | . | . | TGTGCCAGTAGGGGCCTTCTCGGGGCTCAGCCCCAGCATTTT | CASRGLLGAQPQHF
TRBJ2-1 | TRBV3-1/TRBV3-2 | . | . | TGTGCCAGCAGCCAAGGAGAAGTAACGGAGCAGTTCTTC | CASSQGEVTEQFF
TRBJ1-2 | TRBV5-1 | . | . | TGCGCCAGCAGCTCACAGGGAGGGGGCTACACCTTC | CASSSQGGGYTF
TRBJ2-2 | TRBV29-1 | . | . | TGCAGCGTTGCACTCGCCGGGGGGCCGGACACCGGGGAGCTGTTTTTT | CSVALAGGPDTGELFF
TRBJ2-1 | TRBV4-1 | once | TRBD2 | TGCGCCAGCAGCCACCGATCTAGCGGGCCCTACAATGAGCAGTTCTTC | CASSHRSSGPYNEQFF
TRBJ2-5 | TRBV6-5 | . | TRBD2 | TGTGCCAGCAGTTACTCCCTAGCGGGGGGACAAGAGACCCAGTACTTC | CASSYSLAGGQETQYF
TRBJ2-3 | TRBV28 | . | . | TGTGCCAGCAGTTTAGCGGGGAGCACAGATACGCAGTATTTT | CASSLAGSTDTQYF
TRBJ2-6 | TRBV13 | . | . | TGTGCCAGCAGATATCCAGGGGCAGGGGCCAACGTCCTGACTTTC | CASRYPGAGANVLTF
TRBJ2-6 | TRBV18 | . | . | TGTGCCAGCTCACCCTCTGGGGCCAACGTCCTGACTTTC | CASSPSGANVLTF
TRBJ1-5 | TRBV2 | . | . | TGTGCCAGCAGTGAATTTGTTACTAGCAATCAGCCCCAGCATTTT | CASSEFVTSNQPQHF
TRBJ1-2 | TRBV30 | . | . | TGTGCCTGTTTGGCAGGATTAAACTATGGCTACACCTTC | CACLAGLNYGYTF
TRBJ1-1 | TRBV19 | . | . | TGTGCCACCTGCAGAGGCATGAACACTGAAGCTTTCTTT | CATCRGMNTEAFF
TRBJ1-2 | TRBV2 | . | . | TGTGCCAGCAGGTCGGACAGACGTACACCCTCTAACTATGGCTACACCTTC | CASRSDRRTPSNYGYTF
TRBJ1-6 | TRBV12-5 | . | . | TGTGCTAGTGGTTTGGGGGGGGGAAGGGATCCCCTCCACTTT | CASGLGGGRDPLHF
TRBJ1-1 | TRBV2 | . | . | TGTGCCAGCAGTGAAGCGCGGACAGTGAACACTGAAGCTTTCTTT | CASSEARTVNTEAFF
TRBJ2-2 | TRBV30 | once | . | TGTGCCTGGAGTGTCTGGAGCGCGAGAATGACCGGGGAGCTGTTTTTT | CAWSVWSARMTGELFF
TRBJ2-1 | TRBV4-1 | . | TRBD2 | TGCGCCAGCAGCCAAGTTAGAAGCGGGGGGGCCCTTTCCTACAATGAGCAGTTCTTC | CASSQVRSGGALSYNEQFF
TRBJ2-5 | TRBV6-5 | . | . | TGTGCCAGCAGTCTAGAGGGGGGTTCCCAAGAGACCCAGTACTTC | CASSLEGGSQETQYF
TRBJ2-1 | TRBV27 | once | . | TGTGCCAGCAGCCAAGGAAGGGACATCAACAATGAGCAGTTCTTC | CASSQGRDINNEQFF